This T cell receptor beta chain originates from a study of shared clonotypes between healthy human individuals. The naive CD8 fraction comprised CD45RO-negative cells positively selected for CCR7 and excluded terminally differentiated effector memory CD45RA+ cells. Some clones are missing from TCRdb's copy, which holds only in-frame ones; the method was immunoSEQ multiplex PCR. The table lists 2 million to 2.5 million clones, over 85% of them singletons. In germline, CDR1 is SGHDT, CDR2 YYEEEE. The CDR3 spans 13 residues. V was pared by 3 bases and J by 6 bases, with 13 bases between. Sequencing was done on a sample of naive CD8+ T cells sorted from blood. The clonotype was recovered from a man between 18 and 29 years old in good health. The genes are TRBV5-6 and TRBJ2-7; D not certain. In nucleotides, the CDR3 is TGTGCCAGCAGCTCGGACCTCAACTCCGAGCAGTACTTC. Translation gives CASSSDLNSEQYF.